This T cell receptor (beta chain) was sequenced during a study of control samples from healthy donors and cancer patients. Clones were read by immunoSEQ multiplex PCR, and TCRdb kept only the in-frame ones, dropping some. The sample lists some 130,000 clones, around 93% occurring once. CDR3 size: 17 residues. CDR1 and CDR2 (germline): MDHEN, SYDVKM. V lost 5 bases and J lost 6, with 22 bases in between. The TCR was taken from a woman aged 45-65 years in good health. V and J are TRBV28 and TRBJ1-4, with D unclear. Input material: blood. The DNA for the CDR3 is TGTGCCAGCAGTCCTCCCTATCCGACCCTTAAGGATGAAAAACTGTTTTTT. Translating it yields CASSPPYPTLKDEKLFF.